This T cell receptor (beta chain) derives from a study of technical replicates of blood from a few donors. Clones were read by immunoSEQ multiplex PCR, and TCRdb kept only the in-frame ones, dropping some. The sample yields 55,000 to 75,000 clones, 91% seen once. Trimming left V 5 bases short and J 1 base short, with 16 bases between. Per germline, CDR1 SGHNT and CDR2 YYREEE (reference sequence). The CDR3 loop spans 15 amino acids. The clonotype was recovered from a human donor in good health. Some clones in this sample may be carry-over from other donors' samples. V and J are TRBV5-4 and TRBJ2-7; D might be TRBD2 (6 bases). Sequenced: PBMCs. Here the CDR3 reads CASSQGGTGSYEQYF. CDR3 nucleotides: TGTGCCAGCAGTCAGGGTGGGACTGGATCCTACGAGCAGTACTTC.